This TCR beta chain was found in a study of cytomegalovirus exposure and HLA in healthy donors (dated by TCRdb to between 2016 and 2019). Notes on the research overall: An earlier analysis of several hundred of the donors reported 250 to 300 Gb of sequence data and about 100 million unique TCR beta sequences from about 200 million T cells. An early release covering 550 to 650 HLA-typed donors comprised 250 to 350 gigabases of sequencing data and around 80 million unique TCR sequences. Among the approximately 420 genotyped donors, under 90% belonged to the genetic ancestry cluster associated with self-reported Caucasian donors. The study was designed to test whether signatures of past pathogen exposure could be identified by cataloging public T cell receptors. Using immunosequencing, the study profiled T cell repertoires from approximately 700 subjects and related those repertoires to cytomegalovirus serostatus. Along with the roughly 710-subject first cohort, a separate validation cohort of more than 90 different subjects was used. High-throughput TCR immunosequencing, statistical association of individual TCRs with disease status, and machine learning were combined to predict cytomegalovirus infection status. A later analysis re-analyzed previously published TCR beta repertoires from about 600 donors and added high-resolution HLA genotyping to study TCR occurrence patterns. Rather than using new phenotypic data, the later analysis identified candidate immune exposures from TCR beta sequences and from how often those sequences occurred across donors. An earlier analysis of several hundred of the donors used high-throughput TCR beta sequencing to judge whether each TCR beta V gene segment behaved as functional or pseudogenic. Donor age, sex, ethnicity and CMV serostatus were compiled together with the repertoire data. Genome-wide SNP genotypes for about 65% of the 666 donors were used in a later genetic analysis, which treated that subset as a discovery cohort. Every repertoire in the discovery cohort had been generated on one and the same sequencing platform. HLA typing included class I and class II loci at four-digit resolution. Typing coverage differed by locus: A, B, C, DRB1 and DQB1 were typed in roughly 620-640 donors, DQA1 in roughly 500, DPA1 in approximately 610, and DPB1 in 450 to 490. About five DR-DQ haplotypes were treated as single units for association and clustering because of strong linkage in the cohort. Among around 400 genotyped donors of the cohort, an average of roughly 230,000 unique TCR beta nucleotide sequences was sequenced per donor, of which about 19% were non-productive.

Summary of the overall study and its limitations: Some IMGT-functional V segments, including TRBV6-2 and TRBV6-3, could not be distinguished by the 87-base-pair reads and were therefore excluded. Cytomegalovirus status was reported to be diagnosed by the classifier with high specificity and sensitivity in both the original and validation cohorts. Several of the top co-occurrence clusters appeared to be linked to parvovirus B19, influenza, CMV and Epstein-Barr virus, according to a later analysis. An earlier analysis of 587 of the donors showed that most TCR beta V segments appeared in productive rearrangements either about 87% or about 30% of the time, which broadly matched IMGT annotations. Compared with the roughly 710-donor mean, donors in an Asian-associated ancestry cluster had fewer N-insertions in productive TCRs, according to a later genetic analysis. Linkage disequilibrium might explain the correlated functional status among segregating V segments, but an unknown experimental factor could not be excluded. V-gene and J-gene trimming of TCR beta chains was associated with a missense DCLRE1C variant in a later genetic analysis, and the association was replicated in an independent cohort. At a false discovery rate of 0.05, a later analysis linked under 20,000 TCR beta sequences to specific HLA alleles. The cohort was sequenced for TCR beta chains only, and without alpha or paired-chain data the features that could be detected were limited. In a later analysis, TCR association rates were found to vary across HLA loci, with the most associated TCRs seen for DRB1 alleles and the fewest for HLA-C alleles. The authors suggested that the approach could potentially be extended to other disease states and immunological phenotypes. Around 16 rarely observed V segments, including chromosome 9 orphons, were excluded from the earlier analysis of about 600 of the donors because counts were too low. Immune exposure information for the cohort was limited to CMV serostatus. When HLA alleles, especially DR and DQ, strongly co-occurred, TCR associations were difficult to assign to individual alleles. In a later analysis, HLA-associated TCR beta chains showed more clonal expansion and lower generation probabilities than non-associated chains that were equally common. A cluster of highly shared sequence variants was judged likely to represent a technical artifact of the sequencing pipeline. A further reported finding was that TCR beta sequences accurately predicted the HLA-A and HLA-B alleles for most subjects in the first cohort. The study listed 170 or so TCR beta chains as associated with cytomegalovirus. Roughly uniform sequencing depth across donors was assumed in presence/absence analyses, although this assumption may not hold. In vitro tests confirmed that a few of the cytomegalovirus-associated TCR beta chains recognize cytomegalovirus antigens. HLA typing was unavailable for some donors at each locus, so association tests used only the typed subset. According to a later analysis, most CMV-associated TCR beta chains appeared to be HLA-restricted, and the HLA associations seemed to be driven largely by CMV exposure. Most TCR sequences were observed very rarely across donors, whereas some public TCRs were present in many individuals.

The cohort was made up of approximately 670 healthy bone marrow donors. At the time of sampling, every cohort member was nominally healthy, though immune exposures that went unrecorded were likely present. The donor tested CMV seropositive, placing the donor among the 289 seropositive members of the cohort. A peripheral blood sample was provided by each donor, and peripheral blood mononuclear cells were used for TCR beta sequencing. The Qiagen DNeasy Blood Extraction Kit was used to extract genomic DNA from the blood cell samples. Libraries came from the immunoSEQ multiplex PCR assay. A mixture of 60 forward primers for TCR Vbeta segments and 13 reverse primers for TCR Jbeta segments was used in the multiplex PCR. The CDR3 region of rearranged TCR beta genes was amplified from genomic DNA with a multiplex PCR assay. On the Illumina HiSeq System, the amplified TCR beta libraries were sequenced as 87-base-pair reads. In the source study's methods: A later analysis counted tens of millions of unique TCR beta chains across the roughly 700 repertoires, and roughly 11 million of these chains were shared by at least two donors. A nearest-neighbor algorithm error-corrected the raw reads and collapsed the reads into unique sequences, merging closely related sequences to remove PCR and sequencing errors. CDR3 sequences were aligned to IMGT reference sequences to assign V, D and J gene segments. For a sequence to be retained, a match of at least six nucleotides was required to both a V gene segment and a J gene segment. Rearrangements were classified as productive when the CDR3 lacked stop codons and remained in frame with V and J, and all other rearrangements were classified as non-productive. CDR3 was defined by IMGT convention, running from the second conserved V-encoded cysteine to the conserved J-encoded phenylalanine. The earlier analysis of more than 450 of the donors excluded sequences that lacked an unambiguous match to a single V gene segment. In an earlier analysis of some 590 of the donors, a V segment was called functional when productive rearrangements were above 56.7%, and segregating when the standard deviation between donors exceeded 5%. A statistical classification framework was developed to diagnose cytomegalovirus status using the catalog of TCR beta chain sequences. In a later analysis, TCR nucleotide sequences were compared against IMGT/GENE-DB human TR gene sequences so that V and J genes could be assigned. A later analysis assigned CDR3 sequences and most-parsimonious VDJ recombination scenarios with the TCRdist pipeline. A later analysis defined each TCR beta chain by its CDR3 amino acid sequence plus V-gene family, and excluded reads lacking a unique V-gene family. In a later analysis, around 650 highly shared, low-generation-probability nucleotide sequences were removed to address suspected cross-contamination and a sequencing artifact. In a later analysis, a clonal expansion index was calculated for each public chain from normalized within-repertoire ranks of inferred template counts. A later analysis computed generation probabilities with a VDJ recombination model fitted to out-of-frame rearrangements, and checked the results against IGoR. Hypergeometric tests were used in a later analysis to score TCR-TCR, TCR-HLA and TCR-CMV co-occurrence, with a repertoire-size bias correction applied to the TCR pairs. False discovery rates were estimated in a later analysis by permuting HLA or CMV assignments 20 times. In a later analysis, co-occurring TCRs were grouped with DBSCAN, and TCRdist sequence similarity was added when clustering was performed within HLA-allele-positive subsets. Repertoires with fewer than 30,000 or more than 120,000 public chains were left out of co-occurrence clustering, as were about five repertoires with anomalous nucleotide sharing. The source is immuneACCESS, and TCRdb retained only in-frame sequences with V and J called. Part of the clones is not carried over; for the studies checked, unresolved V genes explain less than half of this, and the remainder is unexplained. V and J calls and clone size come straight from that table; D and trimming were deduced from the DNA. In all, the sample holds about 190,000 clones, and around 80% of those were seen once. Clones ranked in the top ten supply over 5.5% of the sample.

Notes on this clone: Its antigen is still unknown. It has no much larger one-base neighbor in the sample; base qualities were not kept.

V lost 6 bases and J lost 0 bases; the stretch between them is 15 bases long. According to the germline V gene, CDR1 reads SQVTM and CDR2 reads ANQGSEA. Including the terminal cysteine and phenylalanine, the CDR3 comprises 14 residues. The only DNA kept is the CDR3, 42 bases in frame from the first base. The V and J segments used are TRBV29-1 and TRBJ2-7; a tentative D match to TRBD1 spans 5 bases. This receptor was taken from a man aged 40-49 years in good health and CMV-seropositive. Sequencing was carried out using PBMCs. The CDR3 protein: CSVLTALSSYEQYF. Here is the DNA: TGCAGCGTCTTGACAGCGCTTTCCTCCTACGAGCAGTACTTC.